The 25 T cell receptor beta chains listed next were all sequenced from one sample in a study of cytomegalovirus exposure and HLA in healthy donors. The PCR employed 60 Vbeta primers together with 13 Jbeta primers. TCRdb's table, derived via immunoSEQ multiplex PCR, lists solely in-frame clones and lacks some. The sample consists of roughly 130,000 clones, 60% to 80% of them appearing once. The sequencing sample was made of PBMCs. The receptors were sampled from a man between 18 and 35 years old in good health and CMV-seronegative.

This clone has a handful of counts. The chain uses TRBV5-1 and TRBJ1-1; 7 bases agree with TRBD1. This CDR3 region has 14 residues. With 4 bases clipped from V and 4 bases from J, the junction kept 7 bases outside the gene matches. The germline gives CDR1 SGHRS, CDR2 YFSETQ. The CDR3 loop reads CASSPRGDSTEAFF. CDR3 nucleotide sequence: TGCGCCAGCAGCCCCCGTGGGGACAGCACTGAAGCTTTCTTT.

A single count supports this clone. The chain joins TRBV6-5 to TRBJ2-7, with D possibly matching TRBD1 (6 bases). CDR1 is MNHEY and CDR2 is SVGAGI in the germline V gene. V lost 0 bases to trimming and J lost 1 base, with 10 bases between them. This CDR3 has 15 residues. The CDR3 nucleotides are TGTGCCAGCAGTTACTCCAGGGGAGAGTCCTACGAGCAGTACTTC. It encodes CASSYSRGESYEQYF.

The chain joins TRBV9 to TRBJ1-2; possible D gene TRBD1, 6 bases. Trimming removed 0 bases at V and 8 bases at J, with 11 bases between. From germline, CDR1 is SGDLS and CDR2 YYNGEE. CDR3 length: 13 amino acids. The CDR3 nucleotides are TGTGCCAGCAGCGTAGCAGGGGCCGAGGGCTACACCTTC. It translates to CASSVAGAEGYTF.

This clone was counted only a few times. The rearrangement links TRBV27 to TRBJ1-1, with a possible D match to TRBD1 (5 bases). The CDR3 is 13 amino acids. V was shortened by 3 bases and J by 8 bases, with 13 bases between the two germline ends. The V gene's germline CDR1 is MNHEY and CDR2 SMNVEV (reference sequence). CDR3 sequence reads: CASSFQTTGEAFF. In DNA, the CDR3 is TGTGCCAGCAGTTTCCAGACCACAGGAGAAGCTTTCTTT.

This clone was seen a single time. The J gene is TRBJ2-3, the V gene TRBV27; 7 bases fit TRBD2. From germline, CDR1 is MNHEY and CDR2 SMNVEV (reference sequence). The ends lost 6 bases at V and 0 bases at J; junction bases unmatched: 6. This CDR3 spans 15 amino acids. Here the CDR3 reads CASRLLAGSTDTQYF. CDR3 DNA sequence: TGTGCCAGCAGACTATTAGCGGGTAGCACAGATACGCAGTATTTT.

The genes are TRBV6-5 and TRBJ2-3; the D is unclear. Germline V gene sequence: CDR1 MNHEY, CDR2 SVGAGI. The CDR3 is 12 amino acids. The germline V and J ends were trimmed by 8 bases and 2 bases, with 8 bases remaining between them. In DNA form, the CDR3 reads TGTGCCAGCCACACACACACAGATACGCAGTATTTT. This codes for CASHTHTDTQYF.

V and J are TRBV6-5 and TRBJ2-2, with 11 bases aligning to TRBD1. The germline gives CDR1 MNHEY, CDR2 SVGAGI. The CDR3 sequence is 15 residues long. With V trimmed by 2 bases and J by 5 bases, 1 base remained unmatched. This chain's CDR3 is CASSYGTGGTGELFF. CDR3 bases: TGTGCCAGCAGTTACGGGACAGGGGGAACCGGGGAGCTGTTTTTT.

V is TRBV5-1 and J is TRBJ2-3; D possibly corresponds to TRBD2 (7 bases). Trimming took off 3 bases at V and 5 bases at J, with 19 bases between the two ends. Germline V gene lookup returns CDR1 SGHRS and CDR2 YFSETQ. The CDR3 covers 16 residues. The CDR3 here is CASSWGEGGPKDTQYF. CDR3 sequence (DNA): TGCGCCAGCAGCTGGGGAGAGGGGGGGCCGAAAGATACGCAGTATTTT.

This chain joins TRBV18 and TRBJ1-6; D unresolved. This CDR3 contains 19 residues. V lost 3 bases, J lost 0 bases, and 18 bases lay in between. Germline CDR1 and CDR2: KGHSH and LQKENI. In DNA form, the CDR3 reads TGTGCCAGCTCACCGATTGCCCCCTCTACGAGCTCCTATAATTCACCCCTCCACTTT. It codes for CASSPIAPSTSSYNSPLHF.

The J gene is TRBJ1-1, the V gene TRBV4-1; the D gene is possibly TRBD1 (6 bases). The CDR3 loop spans 16 amino acids. V shed 4 bases and J shed 3 bases, with 18 bases lying between them. Germline values: CDR1 MGHRA, CDR2 YSYEKL. CDR3 nucleotide sequence: TGCGCCAGCAGCCGGACGGACAGTCGACGTGACACTGAAGCTTTCTTT. Translated, it gives CASSRTDSRRDTEAFF.

V and J are TRBV7-2 and TRBJ1-2; 8 bases line up with TRBD1. After removal of 6 bases from V and 0 bases from J, the junction contained 12 bases not matched to a gene. This CDR3 has 17 amino acids. In germline, CDR1 is SGHTA, CDR2 FQGNSA. The CDR3 spells CASSHTGGALANYGYTF. The CDR3 coding sequence is TGTGCCAGCAGTCATACAGGGGGTGCCCTAGCTAACTATGGCTACACCTTC. Based on the CDR3 plus reference TRBV7-2 and TRBJ1-2, the full variable domain is GAGVSQSPSNKVTEKGKDVELRCDPISGHTALYWYRQSLGQGLEFLIYFQGNSAPDKSGLPSDRFSAERTGGSVSTLTIQRTQQEDSAVYLCASSHTGGALANYGYTFGSGTRLTVV.

This clone was observed a single time. V and J are TRBV29-1 and TRBJ2-7, with D perhaps TRBD1 (6 bases). CDR1 SQVTM and CDR2 ANQGSEA come from the germline V gene. This CDR3 spans 12 amino acids. V was shortened by 5 bases and J by 0 bases, with 8 bases between the two germline ends. In nucleotides, the CDR3 is TGCAGCGTTCAGACAGGCTCCTACGAGCAGTACTTC. As protein: CSVQTGSYEQYF.

The chain has TRBV7-8 and TRBJ2-3; 11 bases fit TRBD2. The CDR3 has 16 amino acids. Looked up from germline, CDR1 is SGHVS and CDR2 is FQNEAQ. V dropped 2 bases and J dropped 6; count of bases not matched to a gene: 7. The CDR3 loop is CASSLWDSGGADTQYF. The DNA of the CDR3 is TGTGCCAGCAGCTTATGGGATAGCGGGGGGGCCGATACGCAGTATTTT.

This clone was observed a single time. The rearrangement links TRBV6-6 to TRBJ2-7; D is possibly TRBD1 (5 bases). This CDR3 has 14 residues. From germline, CDR1 is MNHNY and CDR2 SVGAGI (reference sequence). V was shortened by 6 bases and J by 2 bases, with 14 bases between the two germline ends. Written as DNA, the CDR3 is TGTGCCAGCAGAGGGGTGGGTTTGACCTACGAGCAGTACTTC. Its protein product is CASRGVGLTYEQYF.

This sequence joins TRBV18 and TRBJ1-2, with TRBD1 matching over 9 bases. Trimming cost V 6 bases and J 4 bases; bases outside gene matches: 12. Germline CDR1 reads KGHSH; CDR2 reads LQKENI. The CDR3 is 16 residues long. This chain's CDR3 is CASSPNHGTGSYGYTF. The CDR3 nucleotides read TGTGCCAGCTCTCCAAATCACGGGACAGGGAGCTATGGCTACACCTTC.

This sequence joins TRBV6-5 and TRBJ2-2; 8 bases map to TRBD1. J lost 1 base, V lost 6 bases, and 7 bases had no gene match. Germline V gene data show CDR1 as MNHEY and CDR2 as SVGAGI. This CDR3 is 16 amino acids long. CDR3 sequence reads: CASSYTGTGNTGELFF. The CDR3 nucleotides read TGTGCCAGCAGCTACACCGGGACAGGGAACACCGGGGAGCTGTTTTTT.

The gene calls are TRBV6-5 and TRBJ1-4; tentative D call: TRBD1 (5 bases). Germline-derived CDR1 and CDR2 are MNHEY and SVGAGI. The CDR3 spans 16 residues. Trimming shortened V by 2 bases and J by 0 bases, and 10 bases separated the two germline ends. Here the CDR3 reads CASSYLPGSTNEKLFF. In DNA, the CDR3 is TGTGCCAGCAGTTACCTCCCAGGGTCAACTAATGAAAAACTGTTTTTT.

V and J are TRBV30 and TRBJ1-3; D remains ambiguous. The CDR3 contains 13 residues. Looked up from germline, CDR1 is GTSNPN and CDR2 is SVGIG (reference sequence). V lost 2 bases and J 7 bases, leaving 12 bases between the germline ends. CDR3 sequence reads: CAWSPLNTNTIYF. The CDR3 coding sequence is TGTGCCTGGAGTCCCTTAAACACCAACACCATATATTTT. Based on the CDR3 plus reference TRBV30 and TRBJ1-3, the full variable domain is SQTIHQWPATLVQPVGSPLSLECTVEGTSNPNLYWYRQAAGRGLQLLFYSVGIGQISSEVPQNLSASRPQDRQFILSSKKLLLSDSGFYLCAWSPLNTNTIYFGEGSWLTVV.

This clone was seen a handful of times. The V and J genes are TRBV12-5 and TRBJ2-5, with 9 nucleotides matching TRBD1. With the DNA end fitting TRBJ2-7 better, the J assignment may be wrong. The CDR3 extends over 15 amino acids. Germline CDR1 and CDR2: LGHNT and FRNRAP. CDR3 sequence reads: CASGNSGTGRDEQYF. As DNA, the CDR3 is TGTGCTAGTGGAAATTCCGGGACAGGGAGGGACGAGCAGTACTTC.

The gene calls are TRBV6-1 and TRBJ2-2; TRBD1 might be the D (5 bases). The CDR3 covers 13 residues. Trimming stripped 10 bases from V and 3 bases from J, with 12 bases between. CDR1 MNHNS and CDR2 SASEGT come from the germline V gene. In nucleotides, the CDR3 is TGTGCCATTCAGGGCAGATACACCGGGGAGCTGTTTTTT. The encoded protein is CAIQGRYTGELFF.

The chain links TRBV19 to TRBJ1-2, with D possibly TRBD1 on 5 matching bases. The CDR3 contains 14 residues. The ends were cut back, 4 bases at V and 0 bases at J, with 9 bases in the middle. Germline V gives CDR1 LNHDA, CDR2 SQIVND (reference sequence). This CDR3 is CASSRPGANYGYTF. CDR3 in DNA: TGTGCCAGTAGTAGGCCGGGGGCTAACTATGGCTACACCTTC.

This clone came up once. This chain joins TRBV5-6 and TRBJ2-7; D unresolved. The CDR3 has 14 amino acids. Germline loops: CDR1 SGHDT, CDR2 YYEEEE. Trimming pared 6 bases from V and 7 bases from J, leaving 20 bases between. CDR3: CASTSRGNTREQYF. CDR3 bases: TGTGCCAGCACCTCCCGAGGTAATACGCGGGAGCAGTACTTC.

This chain joins TRBV25-1 and TRBJ2-5; 8 nucleotides line up with TRBD2. Germline CDR1 reads MGHDK; CDR2 reads SYGVNS. This CDR3 spans 15 amino acids. Germline trimming cut 2 bases from V and 2 bases from J; bases unmatched to any gene: 4. The CDR3 reads CASSESGGVQETQYF. The CDR3, as DNA: TGTGCCAGCAGTGAAAGCGGGGGAGTACAAGAGACCCAGTACTTC.

The gene calls are TRBV11-2 and TRBJ1-5; D is undetermined. CDR3 length equals 15 residues. Germline V gene data show CDR1 as SGHAT and CDR2 as FQNNGV. V was cut by 2 bases and J by 4 bases, with 12 bases left in between. The CDR3 DNA reads TGTGCCAGCAGCTTATCTGCAGGATTGAATCAGCCCCAGCATTTT. Encoded protein: CASSLSAGLNQPQHF.

The V and J genes are TRBV5-6 and TRBJ1-2; D is unclear. Trimming pared 4 bases from V and 2 bases from J, leaving 12 bases between. Germline CDR1 is SGHDT and CDR2 is YYEEEE. This CDR3 is built from 14 residues. The CDR3 sequence: CASSNPGLNYGYTF. DNA of the CDR3: TGTGCCAGCAGCAATCCGGGTTTGAACTATGGCTACACCTTC.